The 6 T cell receptor beta chains in this list originate from one sample, sequenced in a study of T cell responses to AZD1222 COVID-19 vaccine. Generated by immunoSEQ multiplex PCR, the TCRdb table keeps only in-frame clones and is missing some. The data contain tens of thousands of clones, roughly 89% of them singletons. This specimen consisted of peripheral blood, obtained on day 0 of AZD1222 vaccination. These receptor sequences come from an adult in good health.

The chain uses TRBV3-1 (or the pseudogene TRBV3-2) and TRBJ2-5; 12 bases line up with TRBD2. Germline V gene data show CDR1 as LGHDT and CDR2 as YNNKEL (reference sequence). This CDR3 is 18 amino acids long. V lost 1 base to trimming and J lost 1 base; unmatched junction nucleotides: 7. CDR3 nucleotide sequence: TGTGCCAGCAGCCAAGTACGGACTAGCGGGGATACCCAAGAGACCCAGTACTTC. Residues: CASSQVRTSGDTQETQYF.

This chain joins TRBV18 and TRBJ2-2; D gene ambiguous. The CDR3 is 11 residues long. CDR1 KGHSH and CDR2 LQKENI come from the germline V gene. The V gene lost 6 bases and the J gene lost 3 bases, with 2 bases spanning the gap. The CDR3 DNA reads as TGTGCCAGCTCCCACACCGGGGAGCTGTTTTTT. It encodes CASSHTGELFF.

J is TRBJ2-4 and V is TRBV18; weak D call: TRBD2 (5 bases). Germline CDR1 reads KGHSH; CDR2 reads LQKENI. CDR3 length: 14 amino acids. Trimming shortened V by 0 bases and J by 8 bases, and 11 bases separated the two germline ends. CDR3 coding DNA: TGTGCCAGCTCACCACCGAGAGGGCAGCACATTCAGTACTTC. Translated: CASSPPRGQHIQYF.

V usage is TRBV4-2 and J usage is TRBJ1-2, with 8 bases matching TRBD1. Germline trimming cut 1 base from V and 7 bases from J; bases unmatched to any gene: 11. CDR3 size: 16 residues. Germline loops: CDR1 LGHNA, CDR2 YNFKEQ. This CDR3 reads CASSQAARQGITGYTF. As DNA, the CDR3 is TGTGCCAGCAGCCAAGCGGCGAGACAGGGGATAACTGGCTACACCTTC.

This chain uses TRBV7-2 with TRBJ2-2; 7 bases are shared with TRBD1. The germline V gene encodes CDR1 SGHTA and CDR2 FQGNSA. The CDR3 sequence is 15 residues long. The ends lost 7 bases at V and 3 bases at J; junction bases unmatched: 8. The CDR3 nucleotides are TGTGCCAGCATCCGGGACAGTCACTACACCGGGGAGCTGTTTTTT. Protein sequence: CASIRDSHYTGELFF. The entire variable domain, with the rest obtained from reference TRBV7-2 and TRBJ2-2, is as follows: GAGVSQSPSNKVTEKGKDVELRCDPISGHTALYWYRQSLGQGLEFLIYFQGNSAPDKSGLPSDRFSAERTGGSVSTLTIQRTQQEDSAVYLCASIRDSHYTGELFFGEGSRLTVL.

This chain uses TRBV5-1 with TRBJ2-5; 8 nucleotides align to TRBD2. Germline CDR1 is SGHRS and CDR2 is YFSETQ. V was pared by 6 bases and J by 4 bases, with 8 bases of the junction left unmatched. This CDR3 region has 14 residues. In nucleotides, the CDR3 is TGCGCCAGCAAGGTCGCCGGGGGGGCAGAGACCCAGTACTTC. Translated: CASKVAGGAETQYF.